This entry concerns a single T cell receptor beta chain. Its antigen is unidentified. The germline V gene has CDR1 SGHDT and CDR2 YYEEEE. This CDR3 has 15 residues. Deletions cut 2 bases from V and 4 bases from J, with 16 bases between. Measured with immunoSEQ multiplex PCR; TCRdb has only the in-frame clones, and not every one. The sample records roughly 130,000 clones, nearly 95% being singletons. The source of the sample is a study of graft-versus-host responses after intestinal transplantation. Study-level information: Recipients got multivisceral, liver-intestinal, or isolated intestinal transplants.

Study-level findings and limits: Early post-transplant HvG declines were associated with peak circulating GvH clone levels.

This TCR came from a human donor who received an intestinal transplant. The V call is TRBV5-6, the J call TRBJ2-7; possibly TRBD2 for D (6 bases). This specimen consisted of unstimulated CD4+ T cells sorted from spleen or lymph node cells, obtained before intestinal transplant. CDR3 residues: CASSLPAGSRYEQYF. The CDR3 DNA follows: TGTGCCAGCAGCTTACCCGCGGGAAGTAGGTACGAGCAGTACTTC. The full variable domain, its missing parts supplied by reference TRBV5-6 and TRBJ2-7, is DAGVTQSPTHLIKTRGQQVTLRCSPKSGHDTVSWYQQALGQGPQFIFQYYEEEERQRGNFPDRFSGHQFPNYSSELNVNALLLGDSALYLCASSLPAGSRYEQYFGPGTRLTVT.